The subject of this entry is one T cell receptor beta chain. Its ends do not fully match the called genes, so a read error is possible. The sample belongs to a study of blood T cell repertoires in COVID-19. On the study more broadly: The United States, Italy and Spain were the sources of the acute and convalescent COVID-19 samples.

The germline gives CDR1 SGHAT, CDR2 FQNNGV. This CDR3 is built from 17 residues. Sequenced by immunoSEQ multiplex PCR; TCRdb stores in-frame clones only, minus some. Of 400,000 to 550,000 clones listed, approximately 90% are singletons. Participant ages covered roughly 18 to 89 years across 24 US areas. The chain carries TRBV11-2 and TRBJ2-3, with TRBD2 matching over 10 bases. Source material: PBMCs or T cells enriched from blood (not recorded which). The clonotype was recovered from a woman between 18 and 29 years old with acute COVID-19. CDR3 protein: CASSLELASGSIDTQYF. CDR3 nucleotides: TGTGCCAGCAGCTTAGAGTTGGCTAGCGGGAGCATAGATACGCAGTATTTT.